This T cell receptor (beta chain) was sequenced for a study of PD-1 blockade in classical Hodgkin lymphoma. General study points: By C4D1, diversity of CD4+ TCRs had risen significantly, whereas that of CD8+ TCRs had not. Compared with healthy donors, newly diagnosed patients reportedly showed lower baseline TCR diversity.

Worth noting for this clone: Its matching antigen is unknown.

In every patient, relapse followed autologous stem cell transplantation, while exposure to brentuximab vedotin differed. Through magnetic negative selection, CD8+ T cells were separated from PBMCs that had been thawed. Method: immunoSEQ multiplex PCR; TCRdb's copy keeps in-frame clones and lacks some. The data show under 2,500 clones, with around 64% seen just once and around 36% held by the top ten. Sequences were derived from CD8+ T cells from blood, sampled at baseline. The sequence was collected from a human donor with classical Hodgkin lymphoma.

The CDR3 reads CASSLVRGDEKLFF. The CDR3 region has the DNA TGTGCCAGCAGCTTGGTGAGGGGGGATGAAAAACTGTTTTTT. J is TRBJ1-4 and V is TRBV5-5; D may be TRBD1 (6 bases). V was cut by 0 bases and J by 6 bases, with 9 bases left in between. Germline V lookup: CDR1 SGHKS, CDR2 YYEKEE (reference sequence). This CDR3 is built from 14 residues.